The entry that follows covers one TCR beta chain sequence. Its antigen is not yet known. The input lacks base qualities; no much larger clone sits a single base away. The data originate from a study of cytomegalovirus exposure and HLA in healthy donors (dated by TCRdb to the late 2010s). Regarding the study in general: An earlier analysis of several hundred of the donors reported about 280 Gb of sequence data and 90 million to 120 million unique TCR beta sequences obtained from 150 million to 200 million T cells. In the later analysis, no new phenotypic data were used to find candidate immune exposures; instead, reliance was placed on TCR beta sequences and their occurrence across donors. Donor age, sex, ethnicity and CMV serostatus were compiled together with the repertoire data. A later genetic analysis took genome-wide SNP genotypes for about 55% of the 666 donors and used that subset as a discovery cohort. A later analysis re-analyzed previously published TCR beta repertoires from approximately 700 donors and added high-resolution HLA genotyping to study TCR occurrence patterns. An earlier analysis of 450 to 750 of the donors used high-throughput TCR beta sequencing to judge whether each TCR beta V gene segment behaved as functional or pseudogenic. Among roughly 400 genotyped donors of the cohort, an average of around 240,000 unique TCR beta nucleotide sequences was sequenced per donor, of which about 19% were non-productive. Every discovery cohort repertoire had been produced on one sequencing platform. The number of typed donors differed by locus: about 620-630 for A, B, C, DRB1 and DQB1; 522 for DQA1; some 590 for DPA1; and around 450 for DPB1. An early release covering approximately 600 HLA-typed donors comprised 250 to 350 gigabases of sequencing data and 65 million to 100 million unique TCR sequences. A few DR-DQ haplotypes were handled as single units for association and clustering because linkage in the cohort was strong. To predict cytomegalovirus infection status, the study combined high-throughput TCR immunosequencing, statistical association of individual TCRs with disease status, and machine learning. Of the roughly 400 genotyped donors, 65% to 90% fell in the genetic ancestry cluster associated with self-reported Caucasian donors. Along with the approximately 700-subject first cohort, a separate validation cohort of 120 different subjects was used. The study used immunosequencing to profile the T cell repertoires of around 600 subjects and linked those repertoires to cytomegalovirus serostatus. HLA typing included class I and class II loci at four-digit resolution. The study was designed to test whether signatures of past pathogen exposure could be identified by cataloging public T cell receptors. Beyond this particular receptor, the publication reports: According to a later analysis, TCR association rates differed among HLA loci, with DRB1 alleles showing the most associated TCRs and HLA-C alleles showing the fewest. In an earlier analysis of roughly 500 of the donors, most TCR beta V segments appeared in productive rearrangements about 87% or about 30% of the time, broadly matching IMGT annotations. Presence/absence analyses assumed roughly uniform sequencing depth across donors, an assumption that may not hold. The classifier was reported to diagnose cytomegalovirus status with high specificity and sensitivity in both the original and validation cohorts. In vitro tests confirmed that three of the cytomegalovirus-associated TCR beta chains recognize cytomegalovirus antigens. Because some donors lacked HLA typing at each locus, the association tests relied only on the typed subset. Assigning TCR associations to individual alleles was difficult when HLA alleles, especially DR and DQ, strongly co-occurred. Only TCR beta chains were sequenced in this cohort, and the absence of alpha or paired-chain data limited detectable features. Some IMGT-functional V segments, including TRBV6-2 and TRBV6-3, could not be told apart with the 87-base-pair reads, so those segments were excluded. In a later analysis, HLA-associated TCR beta chains were found to be more clonally expanded and to have lower generation probabilities than equally common non-associated chains. Immune exposure information for the cohort was limited to CMV serostatus. At a false discovery rate of 0.05, a later analysis linked 15,000 to 20,000 TCR beta sequences to specific HLA alleles. According to a later genetic analysis, donors in an Asian-associated ancestry cluster had fewer N-insertions in productive TCRs than the roughly 660-donor mean. Across donors, most TCR sequences were observed very rarely, whereas some public TCRs were present in many individuals. The authors suggested that the approach could potentially be generalized to other disease states and immunological phenotypes. A later analysis reported that several top co-occurrence clusters appeared linked to parvovirus B19, influenza, CMV and Epstein-Barr virus. In a later analysis, most CMV-associated TCR beta chains were found to appear HLA-restricted, with HLA associations seemingly driven largely by CMV exposure. Correlated functional status among segregating V segments might be attributable to linkage disequilibrium, but an unknown experimental factor could not be ruled out. In the study, around 160 TCR beta chains were listed as associated with cytomegalovirus. In a later genetic analysis, a missense DCLRE1C variant was associated with V-gene and J-gene trimming of TCR beta chains, and the association was replicated in an independent cohort. A further reported finding was that TCR beta sequences accurately predicted the HLA-A and HLA-B alleles for most subjects in the first cohort. A cluster of highly shared sequence variants was judged likely to be a technical artifact of the sequencing pipeline. Some 16 rarely observed V segments, including chromosome 9 orphons, were excluded from the earlier analysis of a few hundred of the donors because counts were too low.

CDR1 and CDR2 (SGDLS, YYNGEE) derive from the germline V gene. Trimming removed 0 bases from V and 14 bases from J, leaving 9 bases between the germline ends. From the cysteine up to the phenylalanine, the CDR3 has a length of 11 residues. The entry retains the CDR3 DNA only, 33 bases that are in frame from base 1. In total, over 600 healthy bone marrow donors made up the cohort. At the time of sampling, all cohort members were nominally healthy, though unrecorded immune exposures were likely present. The donor was CMV seronegative and was included in the group of a few hundred seronegative cohort members. Each donor provided a peripheral blood sample, and peripheral blood mononuclear cells were used for TCR beta sequencing. The Qiagen DNeasy Blood Extraction Kit was used to extract genomic DNA from the blood cell samples. The library was made by the immunoSEQ multiplex PCR assay. The multiplex PCR relied on a mix of 60 forward primers for TCR Vbeta segments and 13 reverse primers for TCR Jbeta segments. A multiplex PCR assay on genomic DNA amplified the CDR3 region of rearranged TCR beta genes. The amplified TCR beta libraries were sequenced on the Illumina HiSeq System as 87-base-pair reads. As for the original processing: In a later analysis, around 80 million unique TCR beta chains were counted across the roughly 670 repertoires, and around 11 million of these chains were shared by at least two donors. Raw reads were error-corrected and collapsed into unique sequences with a nearest-neighbor algorithm that merged closely related sequences to remove PCR and sequencing errors. V, D and J gene segments were assigned by aligning CDR3 sequences to IMGT reference sequences. For a sequence to be retained, a match of at least six nucleotides to both a V gene segment and a J gene segment was required. Rearrangements were called productive when the CDR3 lacked stop codons and stayed in frame with V and J; all others were non-productive. CDR3 was defined according to IMGT convention as the region running from the second conserved V-encoded cysteine to the conserved J-encoded phenylalanine. In an earlier analysis of more than 550 of the donors, sequences lacking an unambiguous match to a single V gene segment were excluded. In an earlier analysis of around 590 of the donors, a V segment was called functional when productive rearrangements were above 56.7%, and segregating when the standard deviation between donors exceeded 5%. A statistical classification framework was developed to diagnose cytomegalovirus status using the catalog of TCR beta chain sequences. In a later analysis, V and J genes were assigned by comparing TCR nucleotide sequences against IMGT/GENE-DB human TR gene sequences. Using the TCRdist pipeline, a later analysis assigned CDR3 sequences along with most-parsimonious VDJ recombination scenarios. In a later analysis, each TCR beta chain was defined by its CDR3 amino acid sequence together with its V-gene family, and reads lacking a unique V-gene family were excluded. To address suspected cross-contamination and a sequencing artifact, a later analysis removed under 600 highly shared, low-generation-probability nucleotide sequences. A later analysis calculated a clonal expansion index for each public chain from normalized within-repertoire ranks of inferred template counts. Generation probabilities in a later analysis came from a VDJ recombination model fitted to out-of-frame rearrangements, and those results were checked against IGoR. A later analysis scored TCR-TCR, TCR-HLA and TCR-CMV co-occurrence with hypergeometric tests, applying a repertoire-size bias correction to TCR pairs. To estimate false discovery rates, a later analysis permuted the HLA or CMV assignments 20 times. A later analysis grouped co-occurring TCRs with DBSCAN, adding TCRdist sequence similarity when clustering within HLA-allele-positive subsets. Repertoires with fewer than 30,000 or more than 120,000 public chains, plus five repertoires with anomalous nucleotide sharing, were excluded from co-occurrence clustering. The table was pulled from immuneACCESS by TCRdb, which kept in-frame rearrangements only. Such tables lose some clones; where checked, under half of the loss comes from unresolved V genes, and the rest has no known cause. V, J and clone size were drawn from that table, and D and trimming were deduced from the DNA. The table for this sample lists 100,000 to 150,000 clones; approximately 80% of them were counted only once. In total, the top ten clones hold more than 3% of the sample.

The sample consisted of PBMCs. This sequence uses TRBV9 and TRBJ2-4; 5 matching bases give a weak D call of TRBD1. The sequence came from a man in his forties or fifties in good health and CMV-seronegative. The nucleotides are TGTGCCAGCAGCGTAGGGGGCCGAAAGTACTTC. Translated, this is CASSVGGRKYF.